These 31 T cell receptor beta chains came from one sample sequenced in a study of cytomegalovirus exposure and HLA in healthy donors. 13 Jbeta primers and 60 Vbeta primers were used for the PCR. Here immunoSEQ multiplex PCR was the method, and the copy in TCRdb shows in-frame clones only, minus some. This sample's table has about 34,000 clones. What was sequenced was PBMCs. These TCRs come from a woman aged 40-49 years in good health and CMV-seropositive.

This CDR3 is CASSPTGWTTDTQYF. DNA for the CDR3: TGTGCCAGCAGCCCGACAGGGTGGACCACAGATACGCAGTATTTT. The chain couples TRBV11-2 to TRBJ2-3, with 7 bases lining up with TRBD1. V shed 5 bases and J 2 bases; nucleotides not matched to a gene: 7. The CDR3 has 15 residues. The germline CDR1 and CDR2 sequences are SGHAT and FQNNGV. The variable domain in full, with the rest retrieved from reference TRBV11-2 and TRBJ2-3, is EAGVAQSPRYKIIEKRQSVAFWCNPISGHATLYWYQQILGQGPKLLIQFQNNGVVDDSQLPKDRFSAERLKGVDSTLKIQPAKLEDSAVYLCASSPTGWTTDTQYFGPGTRLTVL.

The CDR3: CASSYLGRRVYEQYF. The CDR3 DNA sequence: TGTGCCAGCAGTTACTTAGGGAGACGGGTCTACGAGCAGTACTTC. This chain joins TRBV6-5 and TRBJ2-7; D possibly corresponds to TRBD2 (5 bases). This CDR3 contains 15 residues. Germline CDR1 MNHEY, CDR2 SVGAGI. V shed 1 base and J shed 3 bases, with 13 bases lying between them.

V is TRBV28 and J is TRBJ1-1; tentatively, D is TRBD1 (5 bases). V was cut by 2 bases and J by 0 bases, with 7 bases left in between. Germline loops: CDR1 MDHEN, CDR2 SYDVKM. CDR3 length: 14 residues. The CDR3 sequence: CASSLDSMNTEAFF. CDR3 DNA sequence: TGTGCCAGCAGTTTAGACAGCATGAACACTGAAGCTTTCTTT.

V gene TRBV4-2 combines with J gene TRBJ2-7; 12 nucleotides agree with TRBD2. Per the germline V gene, CDR1 is LGHNA and CDR2 is YNFKEQ. The CDR3 consists of 16 residues. The V segment lost 0 bases and the J segment 4 bases; nucleotides outside the gene matches: 4. The CDR3 nucleotides read TGTGCCAGCAGCCAAGATATACTAGCGGGAGGATACGAGCAGTACTTC. Translated: CASSQDILAGGYEQYF.

The rearrangement uses TRBV29-1 and TRBJ2-2; D remains ambiguous. Germline V gene data show CDR1 as SQVTM and CDR2 as ANQGSEA. CDR3 size: 13 residues. The V gene lost 1 base and the J gene lost 2 bases, with 5 bases spanning the gap. The CDR3, as DNA: TGCAGCGTTGAAGGACAAAACACCGGGGAGCTGTTTTTT. Translating gives CSVEGQNTGELFF.

The rearrangement links TRBV4-2 to TRBJ2-1, with D unclear. CDR3 length: 15 amino acids. Trimming left V 4 bases short and J 0 bases short, with 10 bases between. The germline V gene has CDR1 LGHNA and CDR2 YNFKEQ. As DNA, the CDR3 is TGTGCCAGCAGCCGGGCTATACTCTCCTACAATGAGCAGTTCTTC. Its translation is CASSRAILSYNEQFF.

The rearrangement uses TRBV7-9 and TRBJ2-7; the match to TRBD2 covers 7 bases. V was clipped by 1 base and J by 3 bases; unmatched bases: 9. CDR1 is SEHNR, CDR2 FQNEAQ, per germline (reference sequence). The CDR3 is 16 amino acids. CDR3 residues: CASSLGHGGSNYEQYF. In nucleotides, the CDR3 is TGTGCCAGCAGCTTAGGACACGGCGGGAGTAACTACGAGCAGTACTTC.

Judged by frequency, this clone is medium-sized. This rearrangement joins TRBV7-9 to TRBJ2-7; D may be TRBD2 (5 bases). The CDR3 spans 16 residues. The V gene's germline CDR1 is SEHNR and CDR2 FQNEAQ (reference sequence). V was pared by 1 base and J by 2 bases, with 15 bases between. Written as DNA, the CDR3 is TGTGCCAGCAGCTTAGAGGCCTCTAGCTCCCCCTACGAGCAGTACTTC. Amino acids: CASSLEASSSPYEQYF.

The chain has TRBV6-1 and TRBJ2-7; TRBD1 might be the D (5 bases). Trimming pared 0 bases from V and 1 base from J, leaving 10 bases between. There are 15 residues in the CDR3. Germline-derived CDR1 and CDR2 are MNHNS and SASEGT. The CDR3 protein is CASSEAQGLSYEQYF. Written as DNA, the CDR3 is TGTGCCAGCAGTGAAGCGCAGGGTTTATCCTACGAGCAGTACTTC.

The chain couples TRBV10-3 to TRBJ2-7; 9 nucleotides line up with TRBD2. This CDR3 is built from 14 residues. The germline V gene encodes CDR1 ENHRY and CDR2 SYGVKD. Trimming cost V 4 bases and J 1 base; bases outside gene matches: 2. CDR3 region: CAISGTSVSYEQYF. In nucleotides, the CDR3 is TGTGCCATCAGTGGGACTAGCGTTTCCTACGAGCAGTACTTC.

This chain connects TRBV14 to TRBJ1-2; no firm D call. Germline CDR1 and CDR2: SGHDN and FVKESK. Trimming stripped 1 base from V and 4 bases from J, with 7 bases between. The CDR3 has 13 residues. CDR3 loop: CASSQVRGYGYTF. Here the CDR3 DNA reads TGTGCCAGCAGCCAAGTACGCGGCTATGGCTACACCTTC.

This chain links TRBV18 with TRBJ2-5; the match to TRBD2 covers 9 bases. Trimming took 3 bases from V and 5 from J; bases not matched to a gene: 4. CDR1 is KGHSH, CDR2 LQKENI, per germline. The CDR3 is 14 residues long. In DNA, the CDR3 is TGTGCCAGCTCACCTCGGACTAGCGTCGAGACCCAGTACTTC. It specifies CASSPRTSVETQYF.

V is TRBV28 and J is TRBJ2-5; maybe TRBD1 (6 bases). CDR1 and CDR2 from the germline V gene are MDHEN and SYDVKM. This CDR3 has 13 residues. With 5 bases removed from V and 2 bases from J, the gap between germline ends came to 9 bases. CDR3: CASSLDRQETQYF. CDR3 sequence (DNA): TGTGCCAGCAGTCTGGACAGACAAGAGACCCAGTACTTC.

The rearrangement uses TRBV11-1 and TRBJ2-1, with 10 bases fitting TRBD1. The CDR3 extends over 16 amino acids. Trimming at V came to 1 base and at J to 9 bases, leaving 9 bases not matched to a gene. Germline values: CDR1 SGHAT, CDR2 FQDESV (reference sequence). The CDR3 loop is CASSLGGTGATSEQFF. CDR3 bases: TGTGCCAGCAGCTTAGGAGGGACAGGGGCGACCAGTGAGCAGTTCTTC.

This chain connects TRBV5-1 to TRBJ2-2; the D gene is possibly TRBD1 (5 bases). The germline CDR1 and CDR2 sequences are SGHRS and YFSETQ. This CDR3 contains 13 residues. Deletions cut 0 bases from V and 5 bases from J, with 5 bases between. In nucleotides, the CDR3 is TGCGCCAGCAGCTTGGCAGGGACCGGGGAGCTGTTTTTT. Protein sequence: CASSLAGTGELFF.

The genes are TRBV5-4 and TRBJ2-7; 9 positions match TRBD1. The ends lost 4 bases at V and 2 bases at J; junction bases unmatched: 13. From germline, CDR1 is SGHNT and CDR2 YYREEE (reference sequence). The CDR3 covers 17 residues. CDR3 nucleotides: TGTGCCAGCAGCGTTGGGGAGGACAGGGGATTTACCTACGAGCAGTACTTC. Residues: CASSVGEDRGFTYEQYF. Full variable domain (missing parts from reference TRBV5-4 and TRBJ2-7): ETGVTQSPTHLIKTRGQQVTLRCSSQSGHNTVSWYQQALGQGPQFIFQYYREEENGRGNFPPRFSGLQFPNYSSELNVNALELDDSALYLCASSVGEDRGFTYEQYFGPGTRLTVT.

The chain links TRBV9 to TRBJ2-2; TRBD2 agrees at 12 bases. Germline V CDR1 and CDR2: SGDLS, YYNGEE. This CDR3 spans 16 amino acids. Trimming at V came to 4 bases and at J to 6 bases, leaving 7 bases not matched to a gene. Here the CDR3 DNA reads TGTGCCAGCAGCTCATGGACTAGCGGGAAAGCCGGGGAGCTGTTTTTT. As protein: CASSSWTSGKAGELFF. Based on the CDR3 plus reference TRBV9 and TRBJ2-2, the full variable domain is DSGVTQTPKHLITATGQRVTLRCSPRSGDLSVYWYQQSLDQGLQFLIQYYNGEERAKGNILERFSAQQFPDLHSELNLSSLELGDSALYFCASSSWTSGKAGELFFGEGSRLTVL.

The gene calls are TRBV30 and TRBJ1-2; maybe TRBD1 (5 bases). V was cut by 0 bases and J by 7 bases, with 12 bases left in between. This CDR3 region has 13 residues. Looked up from germline, CDR1 is GTSNPN and CDR2 is SVGIG (reference sequence). CDR3 coding DNA: TGTGCCTGGAGTGTACAGGTCCAAAGTGGCTACACCTTC. As protein: CAWSVQVQSGYTF.

V and J are TRBV5-6 and TRBJ1-2; D unresolved. The CDR3 has 16 residues. CDR1 and CDR2 (germline): SGHDT, YYEEEE. Trimming took 4 bases from V and 2 from J, leaving 18 bases between them. The CDR3 DNA sequence: TGTGCCAGCAGCCCCCTGCGGGCCGGGGAGAACTATGGCTACACCTTC. Translated: CASSPLRAGENYGYTF.

The chain is built from TRBV9 and TRBJ2-7; possible D gene TRBD2, 6 bases. The CDR3 is 14 residues long. V was shortened by 0 bases and J by 6 bases, with 13 bases between the two germline ends. Germline V CDR1 and CDR2: SGDLS, YYNGEE. The CDR3 loop is CASSVDDGSLEQYF. For the CDR3, the DNA is TGTGCCAGCAGCGTAGACGACGGGAGTCTCGAGCAGTACTTC.

V usage is TRBV28 and J usage is TRBJ2-3, with TRBD2 identical over 11 bases. The junction had 3 bases not matched to a gene; V was cut back by 4 bases and J by 0 bases. The germline CDR1 and CDR2 sequences are MDHEN and SYDVKM. The length of the CDR3 is 16 residues. CDR3 bases: TGTGCCAGCAGTTCCCGGACTAGCGGGAGCACAGATACGCAGTATTTT. This gives the protein CASSSRTSGSTDTQYF.

The V and J genes are TRBV18 and TRBJ1-1; TRBD1 matches at 10 bases. CDR3 length: 17 residues. Per germline, CDR1 KGHSH and CDR2 LQKENI. V lost 5 bases to trimming and J lost 4 bases; unmatched junction nucleotides: 13. The CDR3 DNA reads as TGTGCCAGCTCATCAGGACAGGGGGACCTTTGGGCCACTGAAGCTTTCTTT. It is translated as CASSSGQGDLWATEAFF.

Here the CDR3 reads CASSGTWEHEQYF. The CDR3 region has the DNA TGTGCCAGTAGTGGGACTTGGGAACACGAGCAGTACTTC. The chain employs TRBV19 and TRBJ2-7; a weak D match, TRBD2 (6 bases). V was clipped by 5 bases and J by 5 bases, with 13 bases between them. Germline V gives CDR1 LNHDA, CDR2 SQIVND (reference sequence). The CDR3 length is 13 residues.

V usage is TRBV2 and J usage is TRBJ1-5, with TRBD1 identical over 9 bases. This CDR3 contains 14 residues. Germline CDR1 and CDR2: SNHLY and FYNNEI. J gave up 6 bases and V 8 bases, and 8 bases lay outside the gene matches. CDR3 loop: CASGRGQGGQPQHF. CDR3 nucleotide sequence: TGTGCCAGCGGAAGGGGACAGGGAGGTCAGCCCCAGCATTTT.

V is TRBV7-3 and J is TRBJ2-3, with TRBD2 matching 11 bases. CDR1 and CDR2 from the germline V gene are SGHTA and FQGTGA. The CDR3 spans 16 residues. J lost 5 bases, V lost 4 bases, and 8 bases had no gene match. CDR3 nucleotide sequence: TGTGCCAGCAGCTCCCAACTAGCGGGAGATTTAGATACGCAGTATTTT. This translates into CASSSQLAGDLDTQYF.

The gene calls are TRBV5-1 and TRBJ2-1; 10 bases map to TRBD2. Germline CDR1 and CDR2: SGHRS and YFSETQ. The CDR3 loop spans 14 amino acids. Trimming at V came to 6 bases and at J to 6 bases, leaving 6 bases not matched to a gene. The CDR3 loop is CASKDPSGSNEQFF. DNA for the CDR3: TGCGCCAGCAAGGATCCTAGCGGGAGCAATGAGCAGTTCTTC.

This chain joins TRBV9 and TRBJ2-1; D unclear. The CDR3 is made up of 17 amino acids. Germline V gene data show CDR1 as SGDLS and CDR2 as YYNGEE. Trimming shortened V by 4 bases and J by 0 bases, and 17 bases separated the two germline ends. In DNA form, the CDR3 reads TGTGCCAGCAGCCCTCGGAATAGCCGGAGCTCCTACAATGAGCAGTTCTTC. Translated: CASSPRNSRSSYNEQFF.

CDR3 coding DNA: TGTGCCTGGACAGTAGGGGACAGGGGGCCCAAAAACATTCAGTACTTC. It yields the protein CAWTVGDRGPKNIQYF. This sequence joins TRBV30 and TRBJ2-4; 12 nucleotides line up with TRBD1. Per germline, CDR1 GTSNPN and CDR2 SVGIG (reference sequence). CDR3 length: 16 residues. The junction had 6 bases not matched to a gene; V was cut back by 4 bases and J by 2 bases.

The chain joins TRBV27 to TRBJ2-3, with a possible D match to TRBD1 (5 bases). There are 14 residues in the CDR3. Trimming removed 3 bases at V and 0 bases at J, with 7 bases between. CDR1 and CDR2 from the germline V gene are MNHEY and SMNVEV (reference sequence). The CDR3 region is CASSFGHSTDTQYF. The CDR3 nucleotides are TGTGCCAGCAGTTTTGGACATAGCACAGATACGCAGTATTTT.

Comment on this clone: The sample holds other DNA sequences that translate to the same CDR3. This chain joins TRBV4-1 and TRBJ2-2; TRBD2 is a possible D gene (6 bases). With 1 base removed from V and 6 bases from J, the gap between germline ends came to 15 bases. The CDR3 sequence is 16 residues long. Looked up from germline, CDR1 is MGHRA and CDR2 is YSYEKL. The CDR3 sequence is CASSQGLAGRSGELFF. The CDR3 DNA follows: TGCGCCAGCAGCCAAGGTCTGGCAGGGAGGTCCGGGGAGCTGTTTTTT.

The chain uses TRBV4-3 and TRBJ2-7; D remains ambiguous. Germline CDR1 and CDR2: LGHNA and YSLEER. The CDR3 runs to 16 residues. Trimming cost V 0 bases and J 0 bases, with 12 bases left between them. The CDR3 loop reads CASSQEFPETSYEQYF. The CDR3 nucleotides read TGCGCCAGCAGCCAAGAGTTCCCAGAAACCTCCTACGAGCAGTACTTC.